This TCR beta chain appears in the sequencing data of a study of vaccination and CD4 T cells after COVID-19. Study as a whole: Convalescent cases consisted of six males and four females, of whom two were Hispanic. Findings and caveats of the study: Within the convalescent patients, spike mono-reactivity was found in 304 of 307 vaccine-specific clones. Looking at convalescent patients, a median about 90% of reactive clones were present only post-vaccination.

Sample treatment: roughly 10-day PBMC culture with coronavirus spike peptide pools or control peptides (ViraFEST assay). CD4+ T cells that came from the unexposed donor were collected before the COVID-19 pandemic (2011-2018). Some 2.2 million PBMCs were grown per well alongside about 10 IU/ml IL-2 and 10 ug/ml peptide pools. Scientists ran DNA taken from cultured CD4+ T cells through the Oncomine TCR Beta short-read assay for sequencing. TCRdb re-called the PCR reads through MiXCR, storing one row per CDR3 protein. Of 7,000 to 10,000 distinct CDR3 sequences in the sample, around 48% are singletons; the top ten hold around a sixth. Turning to this clonotype: Its antigen is undetermined.

Per the germline V gene, CDR1 is SEHNR and CDR2 is FQNEAQ (reference sequence). V shed 5 bases and J shed 1 base, with 14 bases lying between them. This CDR3 is 15 amino acids long. The sequenced sample consisted of CD4+ T cells from blood, cultured in vitro. This TCR was sampled from a human donor in good health. This chain links TRBV7-9 with TRBJ1-2, with D perhaps matching TRBD1 (6 bases). In DNA, the CDR3 is TGTGCCAGCAGCGCTTCAGGGGAGTTTAACTATGGCTACACCTTC. Translated: CASSASGEFNYGYTF.